In this sample, the clone carrying this T cell receptor beta chain turned up many times. The antigen is unknown. The data were taken from a study of T cells after yellow fever vaccination. General study points: In FACS-sorted repertoires, abundant clonotypes from the bulk population could appear as contaminants. Reappearance after the booster was seen for most primary-vaccination clones, at 95% to 96% CD4 and 75% to 90% CD8.

TCR cDNA, made by 5'RACE template switching, carried an added universal primer site and UMIs. TCRdb redid the calling of the 5' RACE reads with MiXCR, one entry per CDR3 protein. The sample yields about 300,000 distinct CDR3 sequences, approximately 3.9% seen once. This CDR3 region has 17 residues. Germline V lookup: CDR1 SQVTM, CDR2 ANQGSEA. V lost 1 base and J 4 bases, leaving 20 bases between the germline ends. This chain links TRBV29-1 with TRBJ2-1, with D possibly matching TRBD1 (5 bases). The sequence derives from a man between 18 and 29 years old who received the YFV17D yellow fever vaccine. The specimen comprised PBMCs, sampled 5 days after the yellow fever booster vaccination. The chain's CDR3 is CSVEGAIRQTFYNEQFF. CDR3 DNA: TGCAGCGTTGAAGGGGCTATCAGACAGACCTTTTACAATGAGCAGTTCTTC.